These 22 T cell receptor beta chains share one sample of origin, sequenced in a study of siplizumab effects on memory and regulatory T cells. Libraries were prepared by immunoSEQ multiplex PCR; TCRdb keeps only in-frame clonotypes and omits some of them. The sample gives about 85,000 clones, approximately 95% of which show up once; under 20% is in the top ten. The source material was CD8+ T cells sorted from blood. These receptors originate from a human donor in good health.

The chain recombines TRBV27 with TRBJ2-7; D is possibly TRBD1 (6 bases). Deletions cut 7 bases from V and 0 bases from J, with 13 bases between. The germline V gene encodes CDR1 MNHEY and CDR2 SMNVEV (reference sequence). This CDR3 has 14 amino acids. CDR3 DNA sequence: TGTGCCAGCATGGACAGCCCTTACTCCTACGAGCAGTACTTC. This translates into CASMDSPYSYEQYF.

The genes are TRBV6-1 and TRBJ2-7; possibly TRBD2 for D (5 bases). The germline gives CDR1 MNHNS, CDR2 SASEGT. The V and J ends lost 0 bases and 2 bases respectively, with 11 bases between them. CDR3 length equals 15 residues. The CDR3 bases are TGTGCCAGCAGTGAAGCCAACGGAGGAACCTACGAGCAGTACTTC. This codes for CASSEANGGTYEQYF.

This sequence joins TRBV7-2 and TRBJ1-1; the D gene is possibly TRBD1 (5 bases). CDR1 is SGHTA, CDR2 FQGNSA, per germline. The ends were cut back, 2 bases at V and 1 base at J, with 17 bases in the middle. The length of the CDR3 is 17 residues. The CDR3 protein is CASSLPPVGAPNTEAFF. The CDR3 DNA sequence: TGTGCCAGCAGCTTACCCCCCGTCGGGGCACCGAACACTGAAGCTTTCTTT.

The chain has TRBV7-9 and TRBJ2-1; D tentatively fits TRBD1 or TRBD2 (5 bases each). Trimming shortened V by 4 bases and J by 6 bases, and 10 bases separated the two germline ends. Germline lookup yields CDR1 SEHNR and CDR2 FQNEAQ (reference sequence). The CDR3 has 13 residues. The DNA of the CDR3 is TGTGCCAGCAGCTCTCCGGGGCGCAATGAGCAGTTCTTC. This translates into CASSSPGRNEQFF.

The chain carries TRBV9 and TRBJ2-2, with 13 nucleotides matching TRBD2. There are 17 residues in the CDR3. V lost 4 bases to trimming and J lost 1 base; unmatched junction nucleotides: 4. Per germline, CDR1 SGDLS and CDR2 YYNGEE. CDR3 bases: TGTGCCAGCAGCAAGGGACTAGCGGGGATGAACACCGGGGAGCTGTTTTTT. The encoded protein is CASSKGLAGMNTGELFF.

The J gene is TRBJ2-5, the V gene TRBV25-1; TRBD2 agrees at 7 bases. This CDR3 region has 14 residues. J was trimmed by 1 base and V by 9 bases; bases with no gene match: 8. Per the germline V gene, CDR1 is MGHDK and CDR2 is SYGVNS. This CDR3 reads CASETGTTQETQYF. In DNA form, the CDR3 reads TGTGCCAGTGAAACCGGGACTACCCAAGAGACCCAGTACTTC.

V is TRBV5-1 and J is TRBJ2-1; unclear D gene. The V end was cut by 9 bases, the J end by 1 base, with 14 bases between. Germline V gene lookup returns CDR1 SGHRS and CDR2 YFSETQ. The CDR3 has 14 residues. DNA for the CDR3: TGCGCCACCCAGTGGGATACATCCTACAATGAGCAGTTCTTC. This translates into CATQWDTSYNEQFF.

This clone was observed a handful of times. The J gene is TRBJ2-1, the V gene TRBV5-1, with a possible D match to TRBD1 (7 bases). The V gene's germline CDR1 is SGHRS and CDR2 YFSETQ. The CDR3 totals 17 residues. V gave up 1 base and J gave up 3 bases, with 17 bases separating them. The CDR3, as DNA: TGCGCCAGCAGCTTGAGGACCCGCCAGGGGGGCTACAATGAGCAGTTCTTC. It specifies CASSLRTRQGGYNEQFF.

The gene calls are TRBV9 and TRBJ2-2; D not certain. CDR1 and CDR2 from the germline V gene are SGDLS and YYNGEE. CDR3 length: 13 residues. Between the trimmed V and J ends, which lost 0 bases and 6 bases, there was a span of 6 bases. Here the CDR3 DNA reads TGTGCCAGCAGCGTAGTGGCAGCCGGGGAGCTGTTTTTT. This translates into CASSVVAAGELFF.

This clone was counted a single time. The chain uses TRBV5-6 and TRBJ1-6; possibly TRBD1 for D (6 bases). V was shortened by 4 bases and J by 13 bases, with 15 bases between the two germline ends. This CDR3 region has 13 residues. Looked up from germline, CDR1 is SGHDT and CDR2 is YYEEEE. The CDR3, as DNA: TGTGCCAGCAGCGGACACAGGGATTGGCCCCTCCACTTT. Translation gives CASSGHRDWPLHF.

This chain joins TRBV19 and TRBJ1-4; 7 bases map to TRBD1. Germline V CDR1 and CDR2: LNHDA, SQIVND (reference sequence). This CDR3 spans 14 amino acids. Germline trimming cut 4 bases from V and 5 bases from J; bases unmatched to any gene: 4. The CDR3 sequence: CASSTQGDNEKLFF. The CDR3 bases are TGTGCCAGTAGTACTCAGGGGGACAATGAAAAACTGTTTTTT.

The rearrangement uses TRBV7-9 and TRBJ2-7, with TRBD1 matching 7 bases. The trim removed 5 bases at V and 6 bases at J, leaving 7 bases unmatched. This CDR3 has 13 amino acids. Looked up from germline, CDR1 is SEHNR and CDR2 is FQNEAQ (reference sequence). CDR3 coding DNA: TGTGCCAGCAGCACAAAGACAGGGTTCGAGCAGTACTTC. Residues: CASSTKTGFEQYF.

The rearrangement joins TRBV6-5 to TRBJ1-3; weak D call: TRBD1 (6 bases). V was trimmed by 4 bases and J by 0 bases, leaving 10 bases between them. The germline V gene encodes CDR1 MNHEY and CDR2 SVGAGI. This CDR3 is built from 15 residues. In DNA, the CDR3 is TGTGCCAGCAGTTTAAACAGGGTCTCTGGAAACACCATATATTTT. Protein product: CASSLNRVSGNTIYF.

In DNA, the CDR3 is TGTGCCAGCAGCACACAGGGCACAGGCTCACCCCTCCACTTT. This gives the protein CASSTQGTGSPLHF. This chain uses TRBV9 with TRBJ1-6, with D tentatively TRBD1 (6 bases). V was shortened by 4 bases and J by 10 bases, with 15 bases between the two germline ends. CDR3 length: 14 residues. CDR1 is SGDLS, CDR2 YYNGEE, per germline.

This clone was observed once. The CDR3 bases are TGTGCCAGCAGTCCCGGACTAGCGGGCCATGAGCAGTTCTTC. Translated: CASSPGLAGHEQFF. The V gene is TRBV27, the J gene TRBJ2-1; TRBD2 matches at 11 bases. After removal of 5 bases from V and 8 bases from J, the junction contained 5 bases not matched to a gene. The germline CDR1 and CDR2 sequences are MNHEY and SMNVEV (reference sequence). The CDR3 runs 14 residues.

V usage is TRBV7-8 and J usage is TRBJ1-5, with unresolved D. Trimming removed 2 bases at V and 4 bases at J, with 12 bases between. Germline values: CDR1 SGHVS, CDR2 FQNEAQ. The CDR3 is 15 amino acids. CDR3: CASSLLGEGNQPQHF. CDR3 nucleotide sequence: TGTGCCAGCAGCTTACTTGGTGAAGGGAATCAGCCCCAGCATTTT.

The chain employs TRBV29-1 and TRBJ1-1; TRBD1 is a possible D gene (5 bases). Germline V gene lookup returns CDR1 SQVTM and CDR2 ANQGSEA. Trimming took 4 bases from V and 3 from J, leaving 6 bases between them. This CDR3 comprises 11 residues. The CDR3 DNA reads as TGCAGCGTTGGCAGGGACACTGAAGCTTTCTTT. Amino acids: CSVGRDTEAFF. The entire variable domain, with the rest obtained from reference TRBV29-1 and TRBJ1-1, is as follows: SAVISQKPSRDICQRGTSLTIQCQVDSQVTMMFWYRQQPGQSLTLIATANQGSEATYESGFVIDKFPISRPNLTFSTLTVSNMSPEDSSIYLCSVGRDTEAFFGQGTRLTVV.

The V call is TRBV29-1, the J call TRBJ2-1; D possibly corresponds to TRBD2 (6 bases). Per germline, CDR1 SQVTM and CDR2 ANQGSEA. This CDR3 has 11 residues. V was shortened by 6 bases and J by 4 bases, with 7 bases between the two germline ends. Here the CDR3 reads CSVGGYNEQFF. CDR3 in DNA: TGCAGCGTGGGAGGATACAATGAGCAGTTCTTC.

The chain couples TRBV19 to TRBJ1-2, with no clear D. The CDR3 consists of 14 residues. CDR1 and CDR2 from the germline V gene are LNHDA and SQIVND (reference sequence). V lost 7 bases and J 1 base, leaving 13 bases between the germline ends. The CDR3, as DNA: TGTGCCAGTAACCCTAGACAAATTAACTATGGCTACACCTTC. Its translation: CASNPRQINYGYTF. The full variable domain, in which reference TRBV19 and TRBJ1-2 provide the parts outside the CDR3, is DGGITQSPKYLFRKEGQNVTLSCEQNLNHDAMYWYRQDPGQGLRLIYYSQIVNDFQKGDIAEGYSVSREKKESFPLTVTSAQKNPTAFYLCASNPRQINYGYTFGSGTRLTVV.

This clone was counted between two and nine times. The chain has TRBV7-3 and TRBJ1-1, with D perhaps matching TRBD1 (5 bases). Germline V gives CDR1 SGHTA, CDR2 FQGTGA. The V end lost 5 bases, the J end lost 3 bases, and 10 bases lay between the germline ends. This CDR3 region has 13 residues. CDR3 sequence (DNA): TGTGCCAGCAGCCTCGGAGGGGACACTGAAGCTTTCTTT. Translation: CASSLGGDTEAFF.

The chain joins TRBV28 to TRBJ2-5; TRBD2 matches 14 bases. The CDR3 totals 16 residues. V was clipped by 6 bases and J by 2 bases; unmatched bases: 5. Germline V gene sequence: CDR1 MDHEN, CDR2 SYDVKM. CDR3 residues: CASRPGLAGEQETQYF. The CDR3 nucleotides are TGTGCCAGCAGACCGGGACTAGCGGGAGAGCAAGAGACCCAGTACTTC.

The chain joins TRBV7-9 to TRBJ2-2; 15 nucleotides align to TRBD2. Per germline, CDR1 SEHNR and CDR2 FQNEAQ (reference sequence). CDR3 length: 18 amino acids. V dropped 4 bases and J dropped 5; count of bases not matched to a gene: 8. The DNA for the CDR3 is TGTGCCAGCAGCTCCGGGACTAGCGGGAGGAGTTTAACCGGGGAGCTGTTTTTT. Amino acid sequence: CASSSGTSGRSLTGELFF.